These T cell receptor beta chains were read from a single sample in a study of blood T cell repertoires in COVID-19. Method: immunoSEQ multiplex PCR; TCRdb's copy keeps in-frame clones and lacks some. The profile covers roughly 200,000 clones, with roughly 88% appearing a single time and about a sixth taken by the ten largest. Specimen: peripheral blood. The origin of the receptors is a man between 50 and 59 years old with COVID-19, enrolled during active disease. Each CDR3 is given with its conserved first and last residue. A D gene is named only where the DNA matches it firmly. Where a row states a size, it is once, few, many or the class of an expanded clone; other rows omit it.

d_call	j_call	clone_size	v_call	cdr3_nt	cdr3_aa
.	TRBJ1-1	once	TRBV27	TGTGCCAGCAGTTTCTCCGAGCGATACACTGAAGCTTTCTTT	CASSFSERYTEAFF
.	TRBJ1-5	.	TRBV10-2	TGCGCCAGCAGGGGAGGGGTGGCTCAGCCCCAGCATTTT	CASRGGVAQPQHF
TRBD1	TRBJ1-3	many	TRBV15	TGTGCCACCAGCAGAGTTACCGGGACAGGAGGTGGAAACACCATATATTTT	CATSRVTGTGGGNTIYF
.	TRBJ1-3	.	TRBV7-9	TGTGCCAGCAGCCCGACTGGTGGAAACACCATATATTTT	CASSPTGGNTIYF
TRBD1	TRBJ2-7	.	TRBV7-9	TGTGCCAGCAGCTCTAGTGGGGGACAGGGAGGGTACGAGCAGTACTTC	CASSSSGGQGGYEQYF
.	TRBJ1-1	.	TRBV6-5	TGTGCCAGCAACCAGGGGTGGGGCACTGAAGCTTTCTTT	CASNQGWGTEAFF
.	TRBJ2-5	.	TRBV29-1	TGCAGCGTTGAAGAAACAGTCCAAGAGACCCAGTACTTC	CSVEETVQETQYF
TRBD2	TRBJ2-5	.	TRBV6-5	TGTGCCAGCACTAACTCCGGCGGGGGGGTGTGGACCCAGTACTTC	CASTNSGGGVWTQYF
.	TRBJ2-7	few	TRBV5-8	TGTGCCAGCAGCCCGTCATACAGGGACTCCTACGAGCAGTACTTC	CASSPSYRDSYEQYF
.	TRBJ1-2	.	TRBV4-2	TGTGCCAGCAGCCGCGAGGCGGGGGGTGGCTATGGCTACACCTTC	CASSREAGGGYGYTF
TRBD1	TRBJ2-7	.	TRBV27	TGTGCCAGCAGTCCCGAGACAGGGGAAGCCTACGAGCAGTACTTC	CASSPETGEAYEQYF
TRBD1	TRBJ1-6	.	TRBV11-2	TGTGCCAGCAGCTTAGGAGCCAACAGGGGGAGCTCCTATAATTCACCCCTCCACTTT	CASSLGANRGSSYNSPLHF
TRBD2	TRBJ2-3	.	TRBV4-3	TGCGCCAGCAGCCAAGGACCCGGGCGGGGGGGCCTAACAGATACGCAGTATTTT	CASSQGPGRGGLTDTQYF
.	TRBJ2-1	.	TRBV7-9	TGTGCCAGCAGATATGCCTGGACTGAGAGTGTCCACAATGAGCAGTTCTTC	CASRYAWTESVHNEQFF
.	TRBJ1-2	.	TRBV5-6	TGTGCCAGCAGCTTCTCACAGCTAAACTATGGCTACACCTTC	CASSFSQLNYGYTF
.	TRBJ1-5	.	TRBV2	TGTGCCAGCAGCCTACGGGAGGGGTTGAATCAGCCCCAGCATTTT	CASSLREGLNQPQHF
TRBD2	TRBJ2-1	.	TRBV3-1/TRBV3-2	TGTGCCAGCAGCCTAGTGAGCGGGGTACCCAATGAGCAGTTCTTC	CASSLVSGVPNEQFF
.	TRBJ1-1	.	TRBV7-3	TGTGCCAGCACCTCACAGGGGAACACTGAAGCTTTCTTT	CASTSQGNTEAFF
TRBD2	TRBJ2-1	.	TRBV7-8	TGTGCCAGCAGCGCGCAATCGTCCGGGACTAGCGGGATGGAGTTCTTC	CASSAQSSGTSGMEFF
.	TRBJ2-3	.	TRBV5-4	TGTGCCAGCCGCCTAGGGGGGGTGAGCACAGATACGCAGTATTTT	CASRLGGVSTDTQYF
TRBD1	TRBJ2-1	.	TRBV7-3	TGTGCCAGCAGCCCGGCCCCGGGACAGGGGGCGGTGGAGCAGTTCTTC	CASSPAPGQGAVEQFF
TRBD1	TRBJ1-5	.	TRBV18	TGTGCCAGCTCAGGGACAGGGGGAAATCAGCCCCAGCATTTT	CASSGTGGNQPQHF
TRBD2	TRBJ2-5	once	TRBV2	TGTGCCGGCCAATACGGGACTACGCAGGAGACCCAGTACTTC	CAGQYGTTQETQYF
.	TRBJ2-2	.	TRBV19	TGTGCCAGTAGTATTAGGACAGCCACCGGGGAGCTGTTTTTT	CASSIRTATGELFF
TRBD2	TRBJ2-3	.	TRBV7-2	TGTGCCAGCAGCTTAGCATCCACTAGCGGGATCACAGATACGCAGTATTTT	CASSLASTSGITDTQYF
.	TRBJ1-5	.	TRBV30	TGTGCCTGGAGTGTAGTGGGAGGAAGCAATCAGCCCCAGCATTTT	CAWSVVGGSNQPQHF
TRBD2	TRBJ2-1	.	TRBV7-2	TGTGCCAGCAGACCCGCGGGGGTCTCCTACAATGAGCAGTTCTTC	CASRPAGVSYNEQFF
.	TRBJ1-6	once	TRBV14	TGTGCCAGCAGCCAAACAGGTTCCTATAATTCACCCCTCCACTTT	CASSQTGSYNSPLHF
.	TRBJ1-1	.	TRBV6-4	TGTGCCAGCAGTGACCAGGGCGCGGCGGGGCTTTTCTTT	CASSDQGAAGLFF
TRBD2	TRBJ2-2	.	TRBV19	TGTGCCAGTAGTATGGGGTCTAGCGGGAGAGGGGTCGGGGAGCTGTTTTTT	CASSMGSSGRGVGELFF
TRBD2	TRBJ2-2	.	TRBV19	TGTGCCAGTAGTGTACTAGCGGGAGTTGGGACCGGGGAGCTGTTTTTT	CASSVLAGVGTGELFF
TRBD1	TRBJ2-1	.	TRBV6-2/TRBV6-3	TGTGCCAGCAGTACTGGGACAGGGGGCAAAACTTCCTACAATGAGCAGTTCTTC	CASSTGTGGKTSYNEQFF
TRBD1	TRBJ2-5	.	TRBV29-1	TGCAGCGTTGGACAGGGGGGAGAGACCCAGTACTTC	CSVGQGGETQYF
.	TRBJ1-5	once	TRBV4-1	TGCGCCAGCAGCCTGGGGCGAGTTAGCAATCAGCCCCAGCATTTT	CASSLGRVSNQPQHF
TRBD2	TRBJ2-3	.	TRBV2	TGTGCCAGCAGCCTGGGACTAGCGGGGACGAGACGAGAAGATACGCAGTATTTT	CASSLGLAGTRREDTQYF
.	TRBJ1-4	.	TRBV7-6	TGTGCCAGCAGTCCTATAGAAGGGGGAATTAATGAAAAACTGTTTTTT	CASSPIEGGINEKLFF
TRBD1	TRBJ1-2	few	TRBV28	TGTGCCAGCAGATCACAGGGGAATCAGGACTATGGCTACACCTTC	CASRSQGNQDYGYTF
TRBD2	TRBJ2-5	.	TRBV9	TGTGCCAGCAGCGCCGGGACTAGCGGGGGACTTCAAGAGACCCAGTACTTC	CASSAGTSGGLQETQYF
.	TRBJ1-6	.	TRBV19	TGTGCCAGTAGAATGGAGGATTATAATTCACCCCTCCACTTT	CASRMEDYNSPLHF
TRBD1	TRBJ1-6	.	TRBV5-1	TGCGCCAGCAGCAACGGGACAGTTAACCCACCCCTCCACTTT	CASSNGTVNPPLHF
TRBD2	TRBJ2-3	.	TRBV27	TGTGCCAGCACCGCCGGGGGGAGTAAAGATACGCAGTATTTT	CASTAGGSKDTQYF
.	TRBJ1-2	.	TRBV5-4	TGTGCCAGCAGCTTGGAGGGGGTACGAAACTATGGCTACACCTTC	CASSLEGVRNYGYTF
.	TRBJ2-1	.	TRBV7-9	TGTGCCAGCACCTACGAGGGCCGAAGAATGCATGAGCAGTTCTTC	CASTYEGRRMHEQFF
TRBD2	TRBJ2-1	once	TRBV4-3	TGCGCCAGCAGCCAAGCGGGGGGATTCAATGAGCAGTTCTTC	CASSQAGGFNEQFF
.	TRBJ2-1	.	TRBV9	TGTGCCAGCAGCCCCCGCCTGAGCGAACCCTACAATGAGCAGTTCTTC	CASSPRLSEPYNEQFF
TRBD1	TRBJ1-1	.	TRBV3-1/TRBV3-2	TGTGCCAGCAGCGGCCGCCCTGGACAGGGCATCAACTTGAACACTGAAGCTTTCTTT	CASSGRPGQGINLNTEAFF
.	TRBJ2-7	.	TRBV5-4	TGTGCCAGCAGCGCGGGGACCCCTGGTAGCTACGAGCAGTACTTC	CASSAGTPGSYEQYF
TRBD1	TRBJ2-7	.	TRBV7-8	TGTGCCAGCAGCCCCCGGACAGGACAGCTATCCTACGAGCAGTACTTC	CASSPRTGQLSYEQYF
TRBD1	TRBJ1-4	.	TRBV19	TGTGCCAGCCGGGACAGGGGGGCAACTAATGAAAAACTGTTTTTT	CASRDRGATNEKLFF
.	TRBJ2-7	.	TRBV19	TGTGCCAGTACCCCCGGAGGGGACAGTACCTACGAGCAGTACTTC	CASTPGGDSTYEQYF
.	TRBJ1-5	few	TRBV19	TGTGCCAGTAGTATAGGACACCAGGCCCAGCATTTT	CASSIGHQAQHF
.	TRBJ1-6	.	TRBV5-1	TGCGCCAGCAGCTTGGACAGCTATTCACCCCTCCACTTT	CASSLDSYSPLHF
TRBD1	TRBJ2-1	.	TRBV7-3	TGTGCCAGCAGCTTAATAGGACAGGGCCCCAATGAGCAGTTCTTC	CASSLIGQGPNEQFF
TRBD2	TRBJ2-7	.	TRBV28	TGTGCCAGCAGTTCGACTAGCACCTACGAGCAGTACTTC	CASSSTSTYEQYF
TRBD2	TRBJ2-7	.	TRBV10-3	TGTGCCACGGGGGGGGAGGCCTACGAGCAGTACTTC	CATGGEAYEQYF
TRBD2	TRBJ2-7	.	TRBV23-1	TGCGCCGATGAAACGGCGGGGGACTGGAGCGAGCAGTACTTC	CADETAGDWSEQYF
.	TRBJ2-1	.	TRBV7-2	TGTGCCAGCAGCACCGATGGGGCCCGCTCCTACAATGAGCAGTTCTTC	CASSTDGARSYNEQFF
TRBD1	TRBJ1-6	.	TRBV30	TGTGCCTGGAATCCTGGACAGGGAGGATCACCCCTCCACTTT	CAWNPGQGGSPLHF
TRBD2	TRBJ2-7	.	TRBV19	TGTGCCAGTAGTATACTCGGGACTAGCGGGAGTAGTGGGCAGTACTTC	CASSILGTSGSSGQYF